The entry below gives a single T cell receptor (beta chain) sequence along with its context. The germline V gene has CDR1 KGHSH and CDR2 LQKENI. Unmatched junction bases numbered 4, after V lost 6 bases and J lost 2 bases. The CDR3 length is 13 residues. As processed by the authors: For the immunoSEQ data, sequences were junction-only without quality scores, so filtering differed. The repertoire was sequenced with immunoSEQ multiplex PCR; TCRdb's copy has only in-frame clones and lacks some. Clonal size and the V and J genes are those of that table, whereas D and trimming came from the DNA. The repertoire holds some 500,000 clones, 70% to 80% seen once, with about 12% in the top ten. These data are taken from a study of shared clonotypes between healthy human individuals.

V usage is TRBV18 and J usage is TRBJ2-7; 7 bases match TRBD2. The clonotype originates from a woman in her thirties or forties in good health. Some clones in this sample may be carry-over from other donors' samples. The source material was PBMCs. The CDR3 is CASSDGTTYEQYF. DNA for the CDR3: TGTGCCAGCTCCGACGGGACTACCTACGAGCAGTACTTC.